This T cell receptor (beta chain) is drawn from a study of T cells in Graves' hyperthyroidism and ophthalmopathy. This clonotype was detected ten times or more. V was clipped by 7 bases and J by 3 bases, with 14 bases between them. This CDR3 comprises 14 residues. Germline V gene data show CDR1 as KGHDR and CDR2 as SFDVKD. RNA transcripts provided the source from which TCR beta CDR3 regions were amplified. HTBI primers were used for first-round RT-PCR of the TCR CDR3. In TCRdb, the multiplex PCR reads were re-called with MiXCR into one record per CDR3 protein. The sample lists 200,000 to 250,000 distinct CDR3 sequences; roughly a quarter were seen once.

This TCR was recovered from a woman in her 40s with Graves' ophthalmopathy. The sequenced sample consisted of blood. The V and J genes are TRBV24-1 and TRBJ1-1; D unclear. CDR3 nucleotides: TGTGCCACCAGGGGCCATGGGAGTGACACTGAAGCTTTCTTT. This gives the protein CATRGHGSDTEAFF.